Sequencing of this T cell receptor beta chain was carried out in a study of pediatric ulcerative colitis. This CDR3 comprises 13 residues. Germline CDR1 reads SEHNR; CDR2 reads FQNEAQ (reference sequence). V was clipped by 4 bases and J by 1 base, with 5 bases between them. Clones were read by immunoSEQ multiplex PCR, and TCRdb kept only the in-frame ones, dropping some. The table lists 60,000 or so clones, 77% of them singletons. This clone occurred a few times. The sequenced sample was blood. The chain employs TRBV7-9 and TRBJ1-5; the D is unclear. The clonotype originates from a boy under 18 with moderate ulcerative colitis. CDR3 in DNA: TGTGCCAGCAGCTCCCCGAGCAATCAGCCCCAGCATTTT. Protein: CASSSPSNQPQHF. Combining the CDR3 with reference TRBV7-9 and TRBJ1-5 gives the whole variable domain DTGVSQNPRHKITKRGQNVTFRCDPISEHNRLYWYRQTLGQGPEFLTYFQNEAQLEKSRLLSDRFSAERPKGSFSTLEIQRTEQGDSAMYLCASSSPSNQPQHFGDGTRLSIL.